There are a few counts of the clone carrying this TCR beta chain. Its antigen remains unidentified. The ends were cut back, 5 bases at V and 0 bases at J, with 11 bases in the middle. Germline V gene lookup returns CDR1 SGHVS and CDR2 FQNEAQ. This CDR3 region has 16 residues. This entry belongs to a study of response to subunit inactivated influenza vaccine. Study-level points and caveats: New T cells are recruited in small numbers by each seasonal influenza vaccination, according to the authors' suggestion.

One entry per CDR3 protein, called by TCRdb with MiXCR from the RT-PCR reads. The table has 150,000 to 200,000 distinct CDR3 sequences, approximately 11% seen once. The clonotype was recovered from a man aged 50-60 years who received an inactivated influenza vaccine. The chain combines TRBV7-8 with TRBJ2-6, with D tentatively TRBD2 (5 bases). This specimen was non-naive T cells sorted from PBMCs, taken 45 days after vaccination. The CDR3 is CASSPSRGSGANVLTF. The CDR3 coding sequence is TGTGCCAGCAGCCCGAGTCGGGGCTCTGGGGCCAACGTCCTGACTTTC.